The 11 T cell receptor beta chains reported below all come from one sample, sequenced in a study of blood T cell repertoires in COVID-19. TCRdb's copy holds only in-frame clones and misses some; the assay was immunoSEQ multiplex PCR. In the table there are under 350,000 clones, approximately 91% of which are singletons. Sequenced material: peripheral blood. The receptors stem from a man in his forties or fifties with acute or convalescent COVID-19.

V gene TRBV4-1 combines with J gene TRBJ2-7; TRBD2 might be the D (6 bases). Between the trimmed V and J ends, which lost 4 bases and 2 bases, there was a span of 18 bases. The CDR3 contains 16 residues. From germline, CDR1 is MGHRA and CDR2 YSYEKL. CDR3 region: CASSPLYSGDTYEQYF. In DNA, the CDR3 is TGCGCCAGCAGCCCCCTCTATAGCGGTGATACCTACGAGCAGTACTTC.

The chain employs TRBV15 and TRBJ2-3; 12 nucleotides align to TRBD2. Unmatched junction bases numbered 5, after V lost 2 bases and J lost 5 bases. CDR1 LNHNV and CDR2 YYDKDF come from the germline V gene (reference sequence). The CDR3 is 16 amino acids. The CDR3 DNA reads TGTGCCACCAGCAGAAGACTAGCGGGGGTGGGAGATACGCAGTATTTT. It is translated as CATSRRLAGVGDTQYF.

The gene calls are TRBV7-9 and TRBJ2-3; 8 bases fit TRBD2. Trimming cost V 6 bases and J 1 base; bases outside gene matches: 6. The CDR3 is 15 amino acids. The germline V gene encodes CDR1 SEHNR and CDR2 FQNEAQ (reference sequence). CDR3 nucleotide sequence: TGTGCCAGCAGTTCGAGCGGGGGTCGCACAGATACGCAGTATTTT. As protein: CASSSSGGRTDTQYF.

The chain links TRBV19 to TRBJ1-5, with D hard to call. Per germline, CDR1 LNHDA and CDR2 SQIVND (reference sequence). V was pared by 3 bases and J by 4 bases, with 7 bases between. There are 13 residues in the CDR3. The CDR3 loop reads CASSMEVNQPQHF. CDR3 DNA: TGTGCCAGTAGTATGGAGGTTAATCAGCCCCAGCATTTT.

A single count supports this clone. J is TRBJ1-6 and V is TRBV2; D may be TRBD1 (6 bases). The V gene's germline CDR1 is SNHLY and CDR2 FYNNEI. The CDR3 runs to 13 residues. V lost 7 bases to trimming and J lost 7 bases, with 11 bases between them. CDR3 sequence reads: CASINRENSPLHF. In DNA, the CDR3 is TGTGCCAGCATCAACAGGGAAAATTCACCCCTCCACTTT.

The V and J genes are TRBV30 and TRBJ2-7, with 8 bases aligning to TRBD1. There are 13 residues in the CDR3. The V segment lost 3 bases and the J segment 2 bases; nucleotides outside the gene matches: 3. Germline CDR1 GTSNPN, CDR2 SVGIG (reference sequence). The CDR3 loop reads CAWSQGQAYEQYF. As DNA, the CDR3 is TGTGCCTGGAGCCAGGGACAGGCCTACGAGCAGTACTTC.

The rearrangement joins TRBV19 to TRBJ2-3; the D gene is possibly TRBD2 (7 bases). The germline V and J ends were trimmed by 7 bases and 1 base, with 15 bases remaining between them. This CDR3 spans 15 amino acids. CDR1 is LNHDA, CDR2 SQIVND, per germline (reference sequence). The DNA of the CDR3 is TGTGCCAGTACCCCGATCGGGGGGCGCACAGATACGCAGTATTTT. Its protein product is CASTPIGGRTDTQYF.

The chain recombines TRBV5-8 with TRBJ1-2; weak D call: TRBD1 (5 bases). This CDR3 has 12 residues. CDR1 SGHTS and CDR2 YDEGEE come from the germline V gene. With 6 bases removed from V and 5 bases from J, the gap between germline ends came to 11 bases. The CDR3 loop is CASTQGLYGYTF. In nucleotides, the CDR3 is TGTGCCAGCACTCAGGGTCTTTATGGCTACACCTTC.

This chain joins TRBV9 and TRBJ2-6, with D maybe TRBD2 (8 bases). The CDR3 consists of 21 residues. V was pared by 4 bases and J by 0 bases, with 26 bases between. From germline, CDR1 is SGDLS and CDR2 YYNGEE. The CDR3 is CASSRQGSAGVSYSGANVLTF. In nucleotides, the CDR3 is TGTGCCAGCAGCAGACAGGGCTCAGCGGGGGTGTCCTACTCTGGGGCCAACGTCCTGACTTTC.

The chain combines TRBV6-6 with TRBJ2-7, with TRBD1 matching 10 bases. CDR1 and CDR2 (germline): MNHNY, SVGAGI (reference sequence). This CDR3 contains 14 residues. V was clipped by 4 bases and J by 5 bases; unmatched bases: 5. CDR3 nucleotide sequence: TGTGCCAGCAGTTCGGGACAGGGGTACCACGAGCAGTACTTC. Protein: CASSSGQGYHEQYF.

This sequence joins TRBV7-9 and TRBJ1-3, with TRBD1 matching over 9 bases. V shed 2 bases, J shed 8 bases, and the junction held 4 bases outside the gene matches. Per the germline V gene, CDR1 is SEHNR and CDR2 is FQNEAQ (reference sequence). CDR3 size: 14 residues. CDR3 in amino acids: CASSLSTGGDTIYF. CDR3 sequence (DNA): TGTGCCAGCAGCTTATCGACAGGGGGAGACACCATATATTTT.